These 27 T cell receptor beta chains were all obtained from the same sample, sequenced in a study of quantifying T cell responses using KT2 cells. On the study more broadly: Reverse transcription used primers in the TCR alpha and beta constant regions.

A single-stranded UMI oligo with SP2 sequence was ligated to cDNA 3' ends. An equimolar mix of RC1.1 and RC1.2 primed the beta chain across TRBC1 and TRBC2. TCRdb re-called the UMI-ligation and nested PCR reads with MiXCR, one entry per CDR3 protein. The sample contains 40,000 to 50,000 distinct CDR3 sequences, about 18% of which appear only once. Sequenced material: PBMCs spiked with cells of the T cell clone KT2. The receptors stem from a human donor.

The rearrangement uses TRBV29-1 and TRBJ2-7; no reliable D call. The CDR3 is 10 residues long. Trimming shortened V by 5 bases and J by 5 bases, and 7 bases separated the two germline ends. The V gene's germline CDR1 is SQVTM and CDR2 ANQGSEA. CDR3 sequence (DNA): TGCAGCGTTTTGTTAGACGAGCAGTACTTC. This encodes CSVLLDEQYF.

This clonotype has just a few counts. This rearrangement joins TRBV11-2 to TRBJ2-7; 8 bases map to TRBD1. V was pared by 3 bases and J by 0 bases, with 1 base of the junction left unmatched. This CDR3 comprises 14 residues. Germline values: CDR1 SGHAT, CDR2 FQNNGV. This chain's CDR3 is CASSFTGGSYEQYF. CDR3 DNA sequence: TGTGCCAGCAGCTTTACAGGGGGCTCCTACGAGCAGTACTTC.

V is TRBV20-1 and J is TRBJ1-2, with D possibly TRBD1 on 6 matching bases. Trimming stripped 1 base from V and 2 bases from J, with 8 bases between. CDR1 DFQATT and CDR2 SNEGSKA come from the germline V gene (reference sequence). There are 13 residues in the CDR3. CDR3 loop: CSARAGANYGYTF. CDR3 nucleotide sequence: TGCAGTGCTAGAGCAGGGGCGAACTATGGCTACACCTTC.

This clonotype was counted a few times. The rearrangement uses TRBV6-2 or TRBV6-3 and TRBJ2-1; TRBD2 matches 7 bases. The CDR3 covers 13 residues. Germline V gene data show CDR1 as MNHEY and CDR2 as SVGEGT. J lost 6 bases, V lost 6 bases, and 5 bases had no gene match. CDR3 DNA: TGTGCCAGCAGCCGGGACTATGTCAATGAGCAGTTCTTC. Translated, it gives CASSRDYVNEQFF.

In DNA form, the CDR3 reads TGTGCCAGCAGTGCCGGGACAGTCGGAGAAAAACTGTTTTTT. Amino acid sequence: CASSAGTVGEKLFF. The V gene is TRBV2, the J gene TRBJ1-4; the match to TRBD1 covers 7 bases. This CDR3 is 14 amino acids long. The germline gives CDR1 SNHLY, CDR2 FYNNEI. The ends lost 4 bases at V and 8 bases at J; junction bases unmatched: 7.

This chain links TRBV12-3 or TRBV12-4 with TRBJ2-7, with D possibly being TRBD1 (7 bases). The CDR3 is 14 residues long. Trimming cost V 5 bases and J 3 bases, with 14 bases left between them. Here the CDR3 reads CASSLAGQHYEQYF. CDR3 DNA sequence: TGTGCCAGCAGTCTTGCGGGACAGCACTACGAGCAGTACTTC.

CDR3 bases: TGTGCCAGCAGCATTTGGACAGGCGTCATTGAAGCTTTCTTT. It specifies CASSIWTGVIEAFF. This chain connects TRBV7-2 to TRBJ1-1; 7 positions agree with TRBD1. Germline V gives CDR1 SGHTA, CDR2 FQGNSA. The ends lost 5 bases at V and 7 bases at J; junction bases unmatched: 10. The CDR3 spans 14 residues.

V and J are TRBV12-3 or TRBV12-4 and TRBJ1-1; D is ambiguous. The CDR3 contains 11 residues. V lost 3 bases, J lost 13 bases, and 12 bases lay in between. The CDR3 here is CASSFSSTVFF. The CDR3 DNA reads TGTGCCAGCAGTTTCTCCAGCACTGTTTTCTTT.

This clonotype was seen a few times. V gene TRBV7-2 combines with J gene TRBJ2-1; 10 bases are shared with TRBD2. CDR3 length: 22 amino acids. Germline V gene sequence: CDR1 SGHTA, CDR2 FQGNSA. The junction had 26 bases not matched to a gene; V was cut back by 7 bases and J by 2 bases. The CDR3, as DNA: TGTGCCAGCAAGGCTCCCCGGGCTCGGGGGGGCTTAGCGGGGGGACCCTACAATGAGCAGTTCTTC. Translating it yields CASKAPRARGGLAGGPYNEQFF.

This chain links TRBV6-2 or TRBV6-3 with TRBJ2-7, with 13 bases lining up with TRBD2. Germline V lookup: CDR1 MNHEY, CDR2 SVGEGT. The CDR3 extends over 17 amino acids. Unmatched junction bases numbered 7, after V lost 3 bases and J lost 2 bases. CDR3 DNA: TGTGCCAGCAGTTATTCTACCGGGACTAGCGGGACCTACGAGCAGTACTTC. This translates into CASSYSTGTSGTYEQYF.

This clonotype has a handful of counts. The genes are TRBV20-1 and TRBJ1-2; D is perhaps TRBD1 (6 bases). The CDR3 is 12 amino acids. CDR1 DFQATT and CDR2 SNEGSKA come from the germline V gene (reference sequence). CDR3 amino acids: CRVPGQWYGYTF. The CDR3 coding sequence is TGCAGAGTCCCCGGACAGTGGTATGGCTACACCTTC.

This clonotype was seen a few times. The rearrangement uses TRBV27 and TRBJ1-3; D gene ambiguous. CDR3 size: 15 residues. The germline V gene has CDR1 MNHEY and CDR2 SMNVEV (reference sequence). V shed 3 bases and J shed 2 bases, with 11 bases lying between them. The CDR3 sequence: CASSFRGDTGNTIYF. The CDR3 DNA reads TGTGCCAGCAGTTTTCGGGGAGATACTGGAAACACCATATATTTT.

V usage is TRBV6-1 and J usage is TRBJ1-6, with D uncertain. The germline V gene has CDR1 MNHNS and CDR2 SASEGT. V lost 6 bases and J 0 bases, leaving 12 bases between the germline ends. The CDR3 length is 16 residues. This CDR3 is CASRESESSYNSPLHF. The CDR3 region has the DNA TGTGCCAGCAGGGAAAGTGAGAGCTCCTATAATTCACCCCTCCACTTT.

Details on this clonotype: The junction departs from germline at one end; a sequencing error may be responsible. The CDR3 sequence: CASSLSPTYF. CDR3 sequence (DNA): TGTGCCAGCAGTTTATCTCCCACGTATTTT. The chain couples TRBV27 to TRBJ1-1; D call uncertain. CDR3 length: 10 amino acids. Germline V gene lookup returns CDR1 MNHEY and CDR2 SMNVEV (reference sequence).

In its sample, this clonotype was seen a few times. This rearrangement joins TRBV5-1 to TRBJ2-5; TRBD2 might be the D (5 bases). Trimming left V 6 bases short and J 1 base short, with 13 bases between. Germline V gives CDR1 SGHRS, CDR2 YFSETQ. The CDR3 is 14 amino acids. CDR3 in amino acids: CASKVASSQETQYF. CDR3 nucleotide sequence: TGCGCCAGCAAAGTAGCGTCCAGCCAAGAGACCCAGTACTTC.

The V gene is TRBV6-2 or TRBV6-3, the J gene TRBJ1-1; no definite D call. This CDR3 contains 15 residues. Germline lookup yields CDR1 MNHEY and CDR2 SVGEGT. V gave up 0 bases and J gave up 1 base, with 9 bases separating them. Here the CDR3 DNA reads TGTGCCAGCAGTTACTCGCGGCAAGGGAACACTGAAGCTTTCTTT. This encodes CASSYSRQGNTEAFF.

This clonotype showed up many times. The V call is TRBV5-6, the J call TRBJ1-2; no clear D. The V and J ends lost 0 bases and 0 bases respectively, with 12 bases between them. CDR1 SGHDT and CDR2 YYEEEE come from the germline V gene. This CDR3 spans 16 amino acids. In nucleotides, the CDR3 is TGTGCCAGCAGCTTGGTTCCAACCCGGACTAACTATGGCTACACCTTC. It translates to CASSLVPTRTNYGYTF.

This clonotype was counted only a few times. The rearrangement links TRBV11-1 to TRBJ2-5; 9 bases map to TRBD2. Germline CDR1 is SGHAT and CDR2 is FQDESV (reference sequence). V shed 3 bases, J shed 7 bases, and the junction held 9 bases outside the gene matches. There are 15 residues in the CDR3. The CDR3 bases are TGTGCCAGCAGCTTGACTAGCGGTCCAGAGGGGACCCAGTACTTC. Protein product: CASSLTSGPEGTQYF.

CDR3 sequence: CASSPDRVNQPQHF. The CDR3 DNA is TGTGCCAGCAGCCCCGACAGGGTAAATCAGCCCCAGCATTTT. V gene TRBV27 combines with J gene TRBJ1-5; the match to TRBD1 covers 7 bases. CDR3 length: 14 amino acids. J lost 4 bases, V lost 6 bases, and 6 bases had no gene match. The germline V gene encodes CDR1 MNHEY and CDR2 SMNVEV (reference sequence).

The chain's CDR3 is CSRNRDYEQYF. Here the CDR3 DNA reads TGCAGCCGGAACAGAGATTACGAGCAGTACTTC. The rearrangement links TRBV29-1 to TRBJ2-7; D uncertain. Germline values: CDR1 SQVTM, CDR2 ANQGSEA. CDR3 size: 11 residues. Trimming stripped 8 bases from V and 4 bases from J, with 12 bases between.

In its sample, this clonotype was seen many times. This sequence joins TRBV20-1 and TRBJ2-1; 14 bases map to TRBD2. This CDR3 contains 15 residues. From germline, CDR1 is DFQATT and CDR2 SNEGSKA (reference sequence). V gave up 2 bases and J gave up 7 bases; unmatched junction bases: 4. The CDR3 DNA is TGCAGTGCTAGATCGACTAGCGGGGGGGCTAATGAGCAGTTCTTC. It encodes CSARSTSGGANEQFF.

This chain connects TRBV28 to TRBJ2-5; D is unclear. V shed 6 bases and J shed 0 bases, with 20 bases lying between them. Germline V gene lookup returns CDR1 MDHEN and CDR2 SYDVKM. The CDR3 covers 17 residues. In DNA form, the CDR3 reads TGTGCCAGCAGCCCTAATACAGTCTCAAAGTACCAAGAGACCCAGTACTTC. Translated, it gives CASSPNTVSKYQETQYF.

The chain employs TRBV4-1 and TRBJ2-2; the match to TRBD2 covers 8 bases. Looked up from germline, CDR1 is MGHRA and CDR2 is YSYEKL. The ends lost 0 bases at V and 5 bases at J; junction bases unmatched: 2. The CDR3 covers 15 residues. This chain's CDR3 is CASSQDPSGTGELFF. As DNA, the CDR3 is TGCGCCAGCAGCCAAGACCCTAGCGGGACCGGGGAGCTGTTTTTT.

The chain recombines TRBV5-5 with TRBJ1-6; 9 nucleotides line up with TRBD1. Germline V CDR1 and CDR2: SGHKS, YYEKEE (reference sequence). This CDR3 has 19 residues. V shed 4 bases, J shed 7 bases, and the junction held 18 bases outside the gene matches. This CDR3 reads CASSPGDAGQGFSNSPLHF. The DNA for the CDR3 is TGTGCCAGCAGCCCGGGGGATGCGGGACAGGGTTTCTCCAATTCACCCCTCCACTTT.

This chain uses TRBV4-1 with TRBJ2-4; 16 nucleotides align to TRBD2. After removal of 3 bases from V and 3 bases from J, the junction contained 5 bases not matched to a gene. This CDR3 has 18 amino acids. Germline V gene sequence: CDR1 MGHRA, CDR2 YSYEKL. The CDR3 spells CASSQGLAGGLDKNIQYF. CDR3 coding DNA: TGCGCCAGCAGCCAGGGACTAGCGGGGGGGTTAGACAAAAACATTCAGTACTTC.

The table lists this clonotype with many counts. V is TRBV4-1 and J is TRBJ2-5, with 7 bases identical to TRBD1. Per the germline V gene, CDR1 is MGHRA and CDR2 is YSYEKL. This CDR3 is built from 15 residues. The trim removed 6 bases at V and 1 base at J, leaving 8 bases unmatched. The CDR3 sequence is CASRNTGAIQETQYF. CDR3 DNA: TGCGCCAGCAGAAACACAGGGGCCATCCAAGAGACCCAGTACTTC.

This clonotype came up a few times. This sequence joins TRBV24-1 and TRBJ1-1, with unresolved D. This CDR3 has 11 residues. The germline V and J ends were trimmed by 7 bases and 4 bases, with 6 bases remaining between them. From germline, CDR1 is KGHDR and CDR2 SFDVKD. CDR3 coding DNA: TGTGCCACCAGAAGAGGCACTGAAGCTTTCTTT. Amino acids: CATRRGTEAFF.